This TCR beta chain was profiled in a study of blood T cell repertoires in COVID-19. Study details: Spain, Italy and the United States supplied samples that represented acute and convalescent COVID-19.

Methods used by the authors: It was from reference gene primer amplification that nucleated cell counts were estimated. TCRdb keeps only in-frame clones here, not all; method: immunoSEQ multiplex PCR. Clone size and V and J calls were adopted from that table, with D and trimming inferred from the DNA. The data show about 320,000 clones, 85% seen once. Participants reported their clinical history, and cohort assignment relied on those reports. Exposed enrollees had met someone with a PCR-confirmed or clinician-diagnosed COVID-19 case at some point within the 2 weeks before study entry. This TCR derives from a woman in her twenties or thirties who had been exposed to COVID-19. Source material: PBMCs or T cells enriched from blood (not recorded which).

The CDR3 region is CASSITLTGVADTQYF. CDR3 bases: TGTGCCAGTAGTATTACACTCACCGGGGTCGCAGATACGCAGTATTTT. This chain joins TRBV19 and TRBJ2-3, with D maybe TRBD2 (5 bases). Trimming removed 3 bases at V and 4 bases at J, with 17 bases between. Germline-derived CDR1 and CDR2 are LNHDA and SQIVND (reference sequence). The CDR3 is made up of 16 amino acids.